These 18 T cell receptor beta chains were all obtained from the same sample, sequenced in a study of type 1 regulatory T cells. The antigens for these receptors are not known. Via MiXCR, TCRdb re-called the reads, giving one row per CDR3 protein. The sample holds 60,000 to 70,000 distinct CDR3 sequences; about 48% are singletons and the top ten take 2% to 2.5%. The sample comprised cultured non-Tr1 T cells, either the whole culture or a sorted T cell fraction (not recorded which). These receptors originate from a human donor in good health.

The J gene is TRBJ2-3, the V gene TRBV5-1; D assignment may be TRBD1 or TRBD2 (5 bases each). The V end lost 2 bases, the J end lost 4 bases, and 17 bases lay between the germline ends. From germline, CDR1 is SGHRS and CDR2 YFSETQ. The CDR3 loop spans 16 amino acids. The CDR3 sequence is CASSLWAPGTSDTQYF. DNA for the CDR3: TGCGCCAGCAGCTTATGGGCGCCAGGGACCTCAGATACGCAGTATTTT.

The chain is built from TRBV29-1 and TRBJ2-1; tentatively, D is TRBD2 (5 bases). CDR1 SQVTM and CDR2 ANQGSEA come from the germline V gene. This CDR3 has 11 amino acids. The CDR3, as DNA: TGCAGTGAGGGCTTGTGGAATGAGCAGTTCTTC. Residues: CSEGLWNEQFF.

This clonotype was counted a few times. The V call is TRBV12-3 or TRBV12-4, the J call TRBJ1-2, with 9 positions matching TRBD1. With V trimmed by 1 base and J by 4 bases, 1 base remained unmatched. This CDR3 is 14 amino acids long. The CDR3 DNA is TGTGCCAGCAGTTTAGGGGGACAGGGCTATGGCTACACCTTC. This sequence encodes CASSLGGQGYGYTF.

CDR3 region: CASSQEASGAVDTQYF. The CDR3, as DNA: TGCGCCAGCAGCCAAGAAGCTAGCGGGGCAGTAGATACGCAGTATTTT. This chain connects TRBV4-1 to TRBJ2-3; the match to TRBD2 covers 9 bases. V lost 0 bases, J lost 5 bases, and 6 bases stayed unmatched. Germline lookup yields CDR1 MGHRA and CDR2 YSYEKL. The CDR3 runs 16 residues.

The rearrangement uses TRBV5-1 and TRBJ1-1, with 11 bases aligning to TRBD1. V was clipped by 4 bases and J by 2 bases; unmatched bases: 10. Germline V lookup: CDR1 SGHRS, CDR2 YFSETQ. CDR3 length equals 17 residues. The CDR3 DNA sequence: TGCGCCAGCAGCCCAGGACAGGGGGCGATGAGTAACACTGAAGCTTTCTTT. Translation gives CASSPGQGAMSNTEAFF.

In regard to this clonotype: A much larger clone is a single base away; this may be a read error. The chain recombines TRBV20-1 with TRBJ2-7; 8 bases line up with TRBD1. CDR3 length equals 12 residues. The germline gives CDR1 DFQATT, CDR2 SNEGSKA (reference sequence). CDR3 sequence reads: CSVNRGSYERYF. The DNA of the CDR3 is TGCAGTGTAAACAGGGGGTCCTACGAGCGGTACTTC.

This clonotype occurred a few times. This rearrangement joins TRBV20-1 to TRBJ1-5; D is unresolved. With 0 bases removed from V and 6 bases from J, the gap between germline ends came to 6 bases. Germline V gives CDR1 DFQATT, CDR2 SNEGSKA (reference sequence). The CDR3 has 12 amino acids. The CDR3 nucleotides read TGCAGTGCTAGAGATACGGGTCAGCCCCAGCATTTT. Its protein product is CSARDTGQPQHF.

This chain uses TRBV7-9 with TRBJ1-2, with 10 bases aligning to TRBD1. The CDR3 has 16 residues. The ends lost 7 bases at V and 4 bases at J; junction bases unmatched: 12. Germline CDR1 reads SEHNR; CDR2 reads FQNEAQ (reference sequence). The CDR3 loop reads CASTGQGSKLVYGYTF. The DNA of the CDR3 is TGTGCCAGCACGGGACAGGGGTCGAAACTGGTCTATGGCTACACCTTC.

This clonotype was observed once. The rearrangement uses TRBV28 and TRBJ2-1, with TRBD2 identical over 10 bases. Germline assignment: CDR1 MDHEN and CDR2 SYDVKM. V lost 6 bases to trimming and J lost 7 bases; unmatched junction nucleotides: 9. The CDR3 spans 15 residues. The CDR3: CASRTGAGGWNEQFF. For the CDR3, the DNA is TGTGCCAGCAGAACTGGAGCGGGGGGGTGGAATGAGCAGTTCTTC. Looking up the rest from reference TRBV28 and TRBJ2-1 gives the full variable domain: DVKVTQSSRYLVKRTGEKVFLECVQDMDHENMFWYRQDPGLGLRLIYFSYDVKMKEKGDIPEGYSVSREKKERFSLILESASTNQTSMYLCASRTGAGGWNEQFFGPGTRLTVL.

As DNA, the CDR3 is TGCAGTGCCAGTAGGGGTAACTATGGCTACACCTTC. This encodes CSASRGNYGYTF. The J gene is TRBJ1-2, the V gene TRBV20-1; maybe TRBD1 (5 bases). This CDR3 is built from 12 residues. The V end lost 6 bases, the J end lost 1 base, and 9 bases lay between the germline ends. CDR1 and CDR2 (germline): DFQATT, SNEGSKA (reference sequence).

The rearrangement links TRBV6-1 to TRBJ2-2; TRBD2 agrees at 8 bases. CDR3 length equals 14 residues. Looked up from germline, CDR1 is MNHNS and CDR2 is SASEGT. J gave up 6 bases and V 6 bases, and 6 bases lay outside the gene matches. The CDR3 sequence: CASSQTGGAGELFF. CDR3 DNA: TGTGCCAGCAGCCAAACGGGGGGGGCCGGGGAGCTGTTTTTT.

In this sample, this clonotype is medium-sized. The chain uses TRBV4-2 and TRBJ1-2, with 8 bases identical to TRBD1. Germline loops: CDR1 LGHNA, CDR2 YNFKEQ. With 0 bases clipped from V and 8 bases from J, the junction kept 5 bases outside the gene matches. This CDR3 is built from 14 residues. The chain's CDR3 is CASSQDRQGRGYTF. The CDR3 DNA sequence: TGTGCCAGCAGCCAAGATCGACAGGGGAGAGGCTACACCTTC.

This clonotype appeared a few times. V gene TRBV2 combines with J gene TRBJ2-5; D is uncertain. Germline CDR1 and CDR2: SNHLY and FYNNEI. V gave up 5 bases and J gave up 0 bases, with 7 bases separating them. The CDR3 loop spans 13 amino acids. DNA of the CDR3: TGTGCCAGCAGTCTGCGTTACCAAGAGACCCAGTACTTC. It specifies CASSLRYQETQYF.

The chain joins TRBV6-1 to TRBJ2-5, with 8 bases aligning to TRBD1. This CDR3 is 14 amino acids long. Trimming took 6 bases from V and 5 from J; bases not matched to a gene: 8. Per the germline V gene, CDR1 is MNHNS and CDR2 is SASEGT. The CDR3 DNA is TGTGCCAGCAGAAACTCAGGGGGCGGTGAGACCCAGTACTTC. This sequence encodes CASRNSGGGETQYF.

The rearrangement joins TRBV6-5 to TRBJ1-3; 7 bases are a match to TRBD1. V was clipped by 4 bases and J by 0 bases; unmatched bases: 6. From germline, CDR1 is MNHEY and CDR2 SVGAGI. The CDR3 is 16 residues long. The CDR3 sequence is CASSLGQATSGNTIYF. DNA for the CDR3: TGTGCCAGCAGTTTAGGACAGGCTACCTCTGGAAACACCATATATTTT.

This chain links TRBV7-2 with TRBJ1-5, with D possibly matching TRBD1 (5 bases). The CDR3 runs to 15 residues. From germline, CDR1 is SGHTA and CDR2 FQGNSA. Trimming removed 1 base at V and 0 bases at J, with 7 bases between. CDR3 coding DNA: TGTGCCAGCAGCTTAGAGGGGACTAGCAATCAGCCCCAGCATTTT. It yields the protein CASSLEGTSNQPQHF.

This chain uses TRBV6-2 or TRBV6-3 with TRBJ2-7; tentatively, D is TRBD2 (6 bases). The CDR3 runs 16 residues. Trimming took off 2 bases at V and 3 bases at J, with 17 bases between the two ends. Looked up from germline, CDR1 is MNHEY and CDR2 is SVGEGT. The DNA of the CDR3 is TGTGCCAGCAGTTACCCTTTGGAGGGGTTTAACTACGAGCAGTACTTC. It codes for CASSYPLEGFNYEQYF.

The CDR3 protein is CATEEKPGQRNTGELFF. The CDR3 DNA reads TGTGCCACCGAAGAAAAACCGGGACAACGGAACACCGGGGAGCTGTTTTTT. V usage is TRBV24-1 and J usage is TRBJ2-2; D might be TRBD1 (6 bases). Between the trimmed V and J ends, which lost 9 bases and 1 base, there was a span of 20 bases. Germline loops: CDR1 KGHDR, CDR2 SFDVKD. The CDR3 totals 17 residues.